This T cell receptor beta chain was sequenced for a study of cytomegalovirus exposure and HLA in healthy donors. The CDR3 spans 19 residues. The V gene end was trimmed by 2 bases and the J gene end by 7 bases; junction bases not matched to a gene: 19. The germline CDR1 and CDR2 sequences are LGHNA and YNFKEQ. 60 Vbeta and 13 Jbeta primers were used in PCR. The data were produced by immunoSEQ multiplex PCR, yet TCRdb's version contains in-frame clones alone and is incomplete. The sample holds roughly 100,000 clones, about 69% seen once. The TCR was taken from a middle-aged man in good health and CMV-seronegative. The V gene is TRBV4-2, the J gene TRBJ2-5; TRBD1 matches at 10 bases. Sequenced sample: PBMCs. The CDR3 bases are TGTGCCAGCAGCCAACGTCGAGGTGAGGGGACAGGGGTAGAGGGGACCCAGTACTTC. This codes for CASSQRRGEGTGVEGTQYF.